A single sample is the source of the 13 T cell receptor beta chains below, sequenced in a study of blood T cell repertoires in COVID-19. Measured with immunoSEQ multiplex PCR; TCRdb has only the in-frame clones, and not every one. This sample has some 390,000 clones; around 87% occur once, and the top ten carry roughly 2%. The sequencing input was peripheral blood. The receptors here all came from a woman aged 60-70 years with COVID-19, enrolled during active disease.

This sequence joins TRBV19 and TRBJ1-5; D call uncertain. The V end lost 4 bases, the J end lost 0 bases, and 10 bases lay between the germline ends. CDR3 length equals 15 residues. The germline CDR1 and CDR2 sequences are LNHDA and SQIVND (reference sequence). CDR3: CASSTQAYSNQPQHF. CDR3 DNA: TGTGCCAGTAGTACTCAGGCATATAGCAATCAGCCCCAGCATTTT. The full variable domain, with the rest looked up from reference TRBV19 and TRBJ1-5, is DGGITQSPKYLFRKEGQNVTLSCEQNLNHDAMYWYRQDPGQGLRLIYYSQIVNDFQKGDIAEGYSVSREKKESFPLTVTSAQKNPTAFYLCASSTQAYSNQPQHFGDGTRLSIL.

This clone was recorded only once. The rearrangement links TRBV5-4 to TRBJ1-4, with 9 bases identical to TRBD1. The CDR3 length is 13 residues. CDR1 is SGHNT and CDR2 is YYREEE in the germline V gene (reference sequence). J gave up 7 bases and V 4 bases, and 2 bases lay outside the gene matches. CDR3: CASSRDRAEKLFF. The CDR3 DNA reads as TGTGCCAGCAGCCGGGACAGGGCTGAAAAACTGTTTTTT.

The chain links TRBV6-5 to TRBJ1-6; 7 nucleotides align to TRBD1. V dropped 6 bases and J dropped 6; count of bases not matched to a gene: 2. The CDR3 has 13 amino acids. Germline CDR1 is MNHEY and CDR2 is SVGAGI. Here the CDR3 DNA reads TGTGCCAGCAGCGGGACAGTTAATTCACCCCTCCACTTT. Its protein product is CASSGTVNSPLHF.

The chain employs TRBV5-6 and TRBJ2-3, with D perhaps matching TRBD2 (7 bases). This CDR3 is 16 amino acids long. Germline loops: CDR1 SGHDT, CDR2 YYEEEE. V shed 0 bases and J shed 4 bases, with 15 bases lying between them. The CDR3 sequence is CASSLATGGYADTQYF. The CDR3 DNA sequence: TGTGCCAGCAGCTTGGCCACGGGGGGCTATGCAGATACGCAGTATTTT.

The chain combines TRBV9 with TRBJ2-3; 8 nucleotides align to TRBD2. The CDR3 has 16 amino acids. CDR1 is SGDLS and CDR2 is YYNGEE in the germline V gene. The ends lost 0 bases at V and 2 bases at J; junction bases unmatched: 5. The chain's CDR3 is CASSVGGTSYTDTQYF. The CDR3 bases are TGTGCCAGCAGCGTAGGGGGGACTAGTTACACAGATACGCAGTATTTT. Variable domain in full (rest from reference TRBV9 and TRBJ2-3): DSGVTQTPKHLITATGQRVTLRCSPRSGDLSVYWYQQSLDQGLQFLIQYYNGEERAKGNILERFSAQQFPDLHSELNLSSLELGDSALYFCASSVGGTSYTDTQYFGPGTRLTVL.

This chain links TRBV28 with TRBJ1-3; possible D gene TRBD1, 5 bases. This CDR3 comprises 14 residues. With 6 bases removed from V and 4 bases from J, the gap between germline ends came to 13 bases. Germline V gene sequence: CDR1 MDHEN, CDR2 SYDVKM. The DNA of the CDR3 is TGTGCCAGCAGCCTATTCCAGGGAGGAAACACCATATATTTT. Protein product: CASSLFQGGNTIYF.

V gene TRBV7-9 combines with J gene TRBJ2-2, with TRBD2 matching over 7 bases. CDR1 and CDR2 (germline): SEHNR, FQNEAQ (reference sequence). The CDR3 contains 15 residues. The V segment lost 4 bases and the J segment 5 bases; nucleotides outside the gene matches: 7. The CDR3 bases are TGTGCCAGCAGCTCTGGACTAGTAGGGACCGGGGAGCTGTTTTTT. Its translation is CASSSGLVGTGELFF.

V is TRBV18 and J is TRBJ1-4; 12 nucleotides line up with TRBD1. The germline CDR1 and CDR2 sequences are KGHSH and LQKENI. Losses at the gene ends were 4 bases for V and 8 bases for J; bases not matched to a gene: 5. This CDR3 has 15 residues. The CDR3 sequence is CASSRRGTGGEKLFF. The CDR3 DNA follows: TGTGCCAGCTCACGCCGCGGGACAGGGGGCGAAAAACTGTTTTTT.

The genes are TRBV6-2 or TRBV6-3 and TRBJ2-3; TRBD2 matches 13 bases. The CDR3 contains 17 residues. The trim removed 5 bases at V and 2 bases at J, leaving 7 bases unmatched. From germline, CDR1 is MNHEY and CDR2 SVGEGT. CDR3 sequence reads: CASSRRLAGGHTDTQYF. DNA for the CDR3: TGTGCCAGCAGTCGCCGACTAGCGGGGGGCCACACAGATACGCAGTATTTT.

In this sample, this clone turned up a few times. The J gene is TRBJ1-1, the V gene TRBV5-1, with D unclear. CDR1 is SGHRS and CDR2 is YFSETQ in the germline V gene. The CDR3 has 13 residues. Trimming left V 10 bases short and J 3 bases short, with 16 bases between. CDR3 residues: CAWRRLPDTEAFF. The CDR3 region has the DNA TGCGCCTGGAGGAGGCTTCCGGACACTGAAGCTTTCTTT.

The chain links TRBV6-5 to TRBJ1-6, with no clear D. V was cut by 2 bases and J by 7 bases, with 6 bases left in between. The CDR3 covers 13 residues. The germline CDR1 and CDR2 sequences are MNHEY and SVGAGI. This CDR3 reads CASSYARNSPLHF. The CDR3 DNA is TGTGCCAGCAGTTACGCCAGAAATTCACCCCTCCACTTT.

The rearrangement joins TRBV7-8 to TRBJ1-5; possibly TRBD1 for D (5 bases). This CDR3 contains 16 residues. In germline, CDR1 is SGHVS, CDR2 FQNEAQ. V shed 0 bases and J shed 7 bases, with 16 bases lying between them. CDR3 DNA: TGTGCCAGCAGCTTAGCAGGCAGCCTGGCAGGGCAGCCCCAGCATTTT. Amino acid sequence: CASSLAGSLAGQPQHF.

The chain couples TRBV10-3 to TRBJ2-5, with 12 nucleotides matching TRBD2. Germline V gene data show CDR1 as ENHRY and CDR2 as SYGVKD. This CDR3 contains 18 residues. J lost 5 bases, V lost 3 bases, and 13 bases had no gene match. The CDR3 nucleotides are TGTGCCATCAGTGATTTGACTAGCGGGGGCTCCGCCCGGGAGACCCAGTACTTC. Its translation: CAISDLTSGGSARETQYF.